A single T cell receptor beta chain is shown here with its context. The antigen is unknown. One end of the junction is discordant with germline, which a read error may explain. Germline V gene sequence: CDR1 SGHRS, CDR2 YFSETQ. The CDR3 is 15 residues long. This sample was taken from a study of T cells in Graves' hyperthyroidism and ophthalmopathy. Overall study context: Blood from the periphery was taken at initial diagnosis, before any treatment. Broader study findings: Ophthalmopathy was told apart from stable hyperthyroidism by a 13 V-J model.

The study defined stable Graves' hyperthyroidism as no ophthalmopathy progression within 18 months. RNA transcripts provided the source from which TCR beta CDR3 regions were amplified. TCR CDR3 regions were first amplified by RT-PCR with HTBI primers. TCRdb passed the multiplex PCR reads through MiXCR, listing each CDR3 protein once. The repertoire has around 350,000 distinct CDR3 sequences, about a fifth of them found once; the top ten carry 3.7%. V gene TRBV5-1 combines with J gene TRBJ1-5, with 8 nucleotides matching TRBD1. The TCR originated in a woman younger than 30 with Graves' hyperthyroidism. The sequenced material came from blood. CDR3 sequence reads: CASRLTGDSNQPQHF. In DNA, the CDR3 is TGCGCCAGCAGGCTGACAGGGGACAGCAATCAGCCTCAGCATTTT.